The 10 T cell receptor beta chains given below trace back to one sample, sequenced in a study of blood T cell repertoires in COVID-19. The assay was immunoSEQ multiplex PCR, and TCRdb's table has in-frame clones only and misses some. The sample includes 120,000 or so clones, 70% to 90% of them seen just once. Sample: peripheral blood. The receptors were gathered from a woman aged 45-60 years with acute or convalescent COVID-19.

The chain carries TRBV5-6 and TRBJ1-5; the D gene is possibly TRBD1 (5 bases). With 4 bases removed from V and 5 bases from J, the gap between germline ends came to 13 bases. The CDR3 extends over 14 amino acids. Germline CDR1 reads SGHDT; CDR2 reads YYEEEE. In DNA, the CDR3 is TGTGCCAGCAGCCAGGGACTTCTACATCAGCCCCAGCATTTT. Its protein product is CASSQGLLHQPQHF.

The rearrangement uses TRBV3-1 (or the pseudogene TRBV3-2) and TRBJ2-7, with 7 bases identical to TRBD1. Germline assignment: CDR1 LGHDT and CDR2 YNNKEL (reference sequence). Trimming removed 1 base from V and 6 bases from J; junction bases left unmatched: 9. The CDR3 contains 15 residues. In DNA, the CDR3 is TGTGCCAGCAGCCAAGCCGGGACAGCCCTTAGCGAGCAGTACTTC. Amino acid sequence: CASSQAGTALSEQYF.

The chain combines TRBV27 with TRBJ2-7; TRBD2 agrees at 14 bases. CDR1 is MNHEY and CDR2 is SMNVEV in the germline V gene (reference sequence). The ends lost 7 bases at V and 2 bases at J; junction bases unmatched: 10. This CDR3 comprises 17 residues. CDR3 residues: CASKTGTSGSSAYEQYF. The CDR3, as DNA: TGTGCCAGCAAGACCGGGACTAGCGGGAGTTCGGCCTACGAGCAGTACTTC.

The rearrangement joins TRBV6-5 to TRBJ2-4; 9 bases match TRBD2. The CDR3 covers 13 residues. Losses at the gene ends were 6 bases for V and 7 bases for J; bases not matched to a gene: 4. Germline CDR1 MNHEY, CDR2 SVGAGI. The CDR3 sequence is CASRMTSGNIQYF. In DNA, the CDR3 is TGTGCCAGCAGGATGACTAGCGGTAACATTCAGTACTTC.

The chain is built from TRBV7-2 and TRBJ2-6; tentatively, D is TRBD2 (6 bases). V lost 5 bases to trimming and J lost 2 bases, with 10 bases between them. Germline V gene sequence: CDR1 SGHTA, CDR2 FQGNSA. The CDR3 loop spans 15 amino acids. CDR3 in amino acids: CASSRGGTGANVLTF. CDR3 nucleotides: TGTGCCAGCAGCCGGGGCGGGACTGGGGCCAACGTCCTGACTTTC.

V usage is TRBV4-1 and J usage is TRBJ1-2; D is ambiguous. The ends were cut back, 0 bases at V and 4 bases at J, with 12 bases in the middle. The CDR3 contains 15 residues. In germline, CDR1 is MGHRA, CDR2 YSYEKL. The CDR3: CASSQDNPGFYGYTF. The DNA for the CDR3 is TGCGCCAGCAGCCAAGATAACCCGGGATTCTATGGCTACACCTTC.

The chain employs TRBV7-9 and TRBJ2-7; the D gene is possibly TRBD2 (5 bases). This CDR3 region has 13 residues. Germline assignment: CDR1 SEHNR and CDR2 FQNEAQ (reference sequence). V lost 9 bases, J lost 1 base, and 13 bases lay in between. The CDR3: CASQTLASYEQYF. CDR3 sequence (DNA): TGTGCCAGTCAGACTCTAGCATCCTACGAGCAGTACTTC.

The chain is built from TRBV7-9 and TRBJ1-2; D is unresolved. The CDR3 contains 13 residues. Deletions cut 4 bases from V and 1 base from J, with 7 bases between. Germline CDR1 reads SEHNR; CDR2 reads FQNEAQ (reference sequence). The CDR3, as DNA: TGTGCCAGCAGCTCAGAGGTTAACTATGGCTACACCTTC. Encoded protein: CASSSEVNYGYTF. The entire variable domain, with the rest obtained from reference TRBV7-9 and TRBJ1-2, is as follows: DTGVSQNPRHKITKRGQNVTFRCDPISEHNRLYWYRQTLGQGPEFLTYFQNEAQLEKSRLLSDRFSAERPKGSFSTLEIQRTEQGDSAMYLCASSSEVNYGYTFGSGTRLTVV.

The V and J genes are TRBV27 and TRBJ1-2, with 8 bases matching TRBD1. CDR1 is MNHEY and CDR2 is SMNVEV in the germline V gene (reference sequence). Trimming removed 3 bases from V and 4 bases from J; junction bases left unmatched: 1. CDR3 length: 13 residues. In nucleotides, the CDR3 is TGTGCCAGCAGTTTGACAGGGGTCTATGGCTACACCTTC. It translates to CASSLTGVYGYTF.

The rearrangement uses TRBV24-1 and TRBJ2-1, with a possible D match to TRBD2 (6 bases). This CDR3 spans 13 amino acids. The V end was cut by 4 bases, the J end by 15 bases, with 18 bases between. Germline V gene lookup returns CDR1 KGHDR and CDR2 SFDVKD. CDR3 residues: CATSDLSRAGLFF. The DNA of the CDR3 is TGTGCCACCAGTGACCTCTCGCGGGCGGGGCTGTTCTTC.